This is a list of T cell receptor beta chains from one sample in a study of blood T cell repertoires in COVID-19. Some clones are missing from TCRdb's copy, which holds only in-frame ones; the method was immunoSEQ multiplex PCR. The sample holds hundreds of thousands of clones, over 80% seen once. Input material: PBMCs or T cells enriched from blood (not recorded which). Every receptor here comes from a woman under 30 who had recovered from COVID-19. CDR3s include the opening cysteine and the closing phenylalanine or tryptophan. The order of the fields is clone size, D gene, J gene, V gene, CDR3 DNA, CDR3 protein. A D gene is named only where the DNA matches it firmly. Only some rows state a clone size, as once, few, many or a class for expanded clones.

NA | NA | TRBJ2-7 | TRBV9 | TGTGCCAGCAGCGTAGTAAGTGCAGGTCCCTACGAGCAGTACTTC | CASSVVSAGPYEQYF
NA | TRBD1 | TRBJ1-2 | TRBV5-1 | TGCGCCAGCAGCTTACCGGGACAGGAACATGGCTACACCTTC | CASSLPGQEHGYTF
NA | NA | TRBJ1-6 | TRBV4-2 | TGTGCCAGCAGCCAAGTAGCGGGGAACAGGATTAGCTCCTATAATTCACCCCTCCACTTT | CASSQVAGNRISSYNSPLHF
NA | NA | TRBJ2-7 | TRBV28 | TGTGCCAGCAGTCTTACAGGCCCCTGGGAGCAGTACTTC | CASSLTGPWEQYF
NA | TRBD2 | TRBJ2-3 | TRBV6-5 | TGTGCCAGCAGTTACTTCCTAGCGGGAGGCACAGATACGCAGTATTTT | CASSYFLAGGTDTQYF
NA | NA | TRBJ2-5 | TRBV5-1 | TGCGCCAGCAGCCCATACAGGGTAGAGACCCAGTACTTC | CASSPYRVETQYF
once | TRBD1 | TRBJ1-4 | TRBV18 | TGTGCCAGCTCTCCCGGACAGGCCTCAACTAATGAAAAACTGTTTTTT | CASSPGQASTNEKLFF
few | NA | TRBJ1-1 | TRBV19 | TGTGCCAGTAGTAACCCACGCGGGGGGAACACTGAAGCTTTCTTT | CASSNPRGGNTEAFF
NA | NA | TRBJ1-2 | TRBV30 | TGTGCCTGGAGTCTACAGAGCTATGGCTACACCTTC | CAWSLQSYGYTF
NA | TRBD2 | TRBJ2-3 | TRBV7-2 | TGTGCCAGCAGCCTTCTCGGGGGGGCTGCAGATACGCAGTATTTT | CASSLLGGAADTQYF
NA | NA | TRBJ1-5 | TRBV30 | TGTGCCCTAATTAGAGGGGACGGGGGGTACCAAAGGCCCCAGCATTTT | CALIRGDGGYQRPQHF
NA | TRBD1 | TRBJ2-7 | TRBV10-3 | TGTGCCATCAGTGAGGGACAGGAGACCTACGAGCAGTACTTC | CAISEGQETYEQYF
NA | NA | TRBJ1-1 | TRBV5-6 | TGTGCCAGCAGCTTGGAAGCCTATGCCATGAACACTGAAGCTTTCTTT | CASSLEAYAMNTEAFF
NA | TRBD1 | TRBJ2-7 | TRBV7-3 | TGTGCCAGCAGCCTTACGGGACAGGGGTTCAACGAGCAGTACTTC | CASSLTGQGFNEQYF
NA | TRBD1 | TRBJ1-2 | TRBV5-1 | TGCGCCAGCAGCTTCGACCACCGGGACAGGGGACAGAATGGCTACACCTTC | CASSFDHRDRGQNGYTF
NA | NA | TRBJ2-1 | TRBV4-2 | TGTGCCAGCAGCCTCATCCCCTACAATGAGCAGTTCTTC | CASSLIPYNEQFF
NA | NA | TRBJ2-2 | TRBV11-3 | TGTGCCAGCAGCCAATCAGGAACAGATACCGGGGAGCTGTTTTTT | CASSQSGTDTGELFF
NA | NA | TRBJ1-1 | TRBV28 | TGTGCCAGCAGTTTAAAGTTACGGGTGTCAAGACTGAACACTGAAGCTTTCTTT | CASSLKLRVSRLNTEAFF
NA | TRBD1 | TRBJ1-1 | TRBV6-2/TRBV6-3 | TGTGCCAGCAGCTTACGAATTAGACAGGGCTTCCGACTGAACACTGAAGCTTTCTTT | CASSLRIRQGFRLNTEAFF
NA | NA | TRBJ1-2 | TRBV27 | TGTGCCAGCAGTTTATCCGGACAAGGTTCCGTCTTC | CASSLSGQGSVF
few | NA | TRBJ2-1 | TRBV3-1/TRBV3-2 | TGTGCCAGCAGCCCCTCCCACGCTCGAGATGAGCAGTTCTTC | CASSPSHARDEQFF
NA | TRBD1 | TRBJ1-3 | TRBV13 | TGTGCCAGCAGTTCCATTCGGGACAGCGATTACTCTGGAAACACCATATATTTT | CASSSIRDSDYSGNTIYF
NA | NA | TRBJ1-1 | TRBV18 | TGTGCCAGCTCACTTCTGGTTAGCATGAACACTGAAGCTTTCTTT | CASSLLVSMNTEAFF
NA | NA | TRBJ2-5 | TRBV6-4 | TGTGCCAGCAGTCCGGAGTTAACCGGCCAAGAGACCCAGTACTTC | CASSPELTGQETQYF
NA | NA | TRBJ1-5 | TRBV4-3 | TGCGCCAGCAGCCAAGATAAGAGTGGCAATCAGCCCCAGCATTTT | CASSQDKSGNQPQHF
NA | TRBD1 | TRBJ1-1 | TRBV29-1 | TGCAGCGTTCAGAGGACAGGAGCAAACACTGAAGCTTTCTTT | CSVQRTGANTEAFF